These T cell receptor beta chains were read from a single sample in a study of Graves' ophthalmopathy and Graves' hyperthyroidism. Via MiXCR, TCRdb re-called the multiplex PCR reads, giving one row per CDR3 protein. The sample comprises more than 1,000,000 distinct CDR3 sequences, 36% of which are singletons, and approximately 10% rests with the top ten. The source material was peripheral blood or thyroid tissue (not recorded which). The receptors shown here come from an adult man with Graves' hyperthyroidism. Both conserved end residues are part of each CDR3. D genes are given only for firm matches. Where a row states a size, it is once, few, many or the class of an expanded clone; other rows omit it.

v_call	clone_size	d_call	j_call	cdr3_aa	cdr3_nt
TRBV12-3/TRBV12-4	-	TRBD1	TRBJ1-5	CASSLRQGLQPQHF	TGTGCCAGCAGTCTCAGACAGGGGTTGCAGCCCCAGCATTTT
TRBV6-5	-	TRBD2	TRBJ2-3	CASSYGSRLAGNDRDTQYF	TGTGCCAGCAGTTATGGGTCGAGACTAGCGGGCAACGACAGGGATACGCAGTATTTT
TRBV4-3	few	-	TRBJ1-3	CASSLISLSGNTIYF	TGCGCCAGCAGCCTAATTAGCCTCTCTGGAAACACCATATATTTT
TRBV5-1	few	-	TRBJ2-6	CASSPDRTLFPGANVLTF	TGCGCCAGCAGCCCCGACAGGACCCTATTCCCTGGGGCCAACGTCCTGACTTTC
TRBV25-1	many	-	TRBJ2-2	CASSDPQRPTGELFF	TGTGCCAGCAGTGATCCCCAGCGGCCGACCGGGGAGCTGTTTTTT
TRBV29-1	many	-	TRBJ1-2	CSVEPKDRHYGYTF	TGCAGCGTTGAGCCAAAGGACCGGCATTATGGCTACACCTTC
TRBV12-3/TRBV12-4	few	-	TRBJ2-7	CASSFGSEGNYEQYF	TGTGCCAGCAGTTTTGGGTCAGAAGGTAACTACGAGCAGTACTTC
TRBV7-9	many	-	TRBJ2-7	CASSFVGTSDEQYF	TGTGCCAGCAGCTTCGTGGGAACCTCCGACGAGCAGTACTTC
TRBV12-3/TRBV12-4	-	TRBD1	TRBJ1-1	CASTTGQLWTEAFF	TGTGCCAGCACGACGGGACAGCTATGGACTGAAGCTTTCTTT
TRBV27	few	-	TRBJ1-1	CASSFWAGSTEAFF	TGTGCCAGCAGTTTTTGGGCAGGGAGTACTGAAGCTTTCTTT
TRBV29-1	-	-	TRBJ1-2	CSVEDRGTSSGYGYTF	TGCAGCGTTGAAGATCGGGGAACGAGCTCTGGCTATGGCTACACCTTC